This TCR beta chain is drawn from a study of blood T cells in healthy people across ages. The use of a sample-barcoded 5' primer and a J-beta primer mix characterized a second PCR of 7 to 11 cycles. TCRdb re-analysed the 5' RACE reads in MiXCR, keeping a single row per CDR3 protein. Among approximately 790,000 distinct CDR3 sequences listed, approximately 65% were seen once. The count of this clonotype is one. This may arise from a read error, as a much more abundant clone is one base away. CDR1 is ENHRY and CDR2 is SYGVKD in the germline V gene. The CDR3 runs to 14 residues. Trimming took off 8 bases at V and 6 bases at J, with 18 bases between the two ends.

The chain uses TRBV10-3 and TRBJ2-3; unclear D gene. This TCR came from a man between 25 and 39 years old in good health. Specimen: blood. DNA for the CDR3: TGTGCCATCGGTTACGGCCCTCTTTCGGATACGCAGTATTTT. It translates to CAIGYGPLSDTQYF.